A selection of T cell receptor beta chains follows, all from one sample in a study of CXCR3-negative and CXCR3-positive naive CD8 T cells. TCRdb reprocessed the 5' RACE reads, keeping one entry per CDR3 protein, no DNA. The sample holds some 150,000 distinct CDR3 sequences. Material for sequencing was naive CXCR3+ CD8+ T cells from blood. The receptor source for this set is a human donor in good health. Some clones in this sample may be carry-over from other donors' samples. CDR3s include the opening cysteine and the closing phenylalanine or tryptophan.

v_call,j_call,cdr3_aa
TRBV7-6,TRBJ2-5,CASSRTSGPQETQYF
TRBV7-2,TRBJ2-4,CASSLSPYPGQNIQYF
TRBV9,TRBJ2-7,CASSVSGTGPSYEQYF
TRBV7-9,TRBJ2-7,CASSSSSGHYEQYF
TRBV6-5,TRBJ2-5,CASSSREQETQYF
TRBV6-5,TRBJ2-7,CASSPRGLVGPYEQYF
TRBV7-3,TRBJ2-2,CASSLIGGELFF
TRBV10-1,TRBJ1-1,CASSEVGAAEAFF
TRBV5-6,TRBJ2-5,CASSLGFLAANLQTQYF
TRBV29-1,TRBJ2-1,CSVVFGPNEQFF
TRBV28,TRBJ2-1,CASRRGFLVLKTYNEQFF
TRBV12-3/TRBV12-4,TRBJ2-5,CASSLFRVETQYF
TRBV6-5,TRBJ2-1,CASRYEGGRGNEQFF
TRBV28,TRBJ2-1,CASNHPDRGDNEQFF
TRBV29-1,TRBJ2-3,CSAEGLVAPDTQYF
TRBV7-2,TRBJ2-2,CASSHRSNTGELFF
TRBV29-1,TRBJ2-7,CSVEDGQGLDYEQYF
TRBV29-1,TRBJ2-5,CSVEGREETQYF
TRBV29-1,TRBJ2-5,CSAQGLDETQYF
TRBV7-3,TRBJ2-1,CASSFRTAGSPQFF
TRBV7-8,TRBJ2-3,CASSLEGAEGTDTQYF
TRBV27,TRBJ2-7,CASSLPGTDYEQYF
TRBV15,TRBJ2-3,CATDEGQRGTDTQYF
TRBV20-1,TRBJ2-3,CSASSIRGDTQYF
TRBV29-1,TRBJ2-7,CSMRTGGYEQYF
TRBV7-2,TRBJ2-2,CASSLAMGTGLTGELFF
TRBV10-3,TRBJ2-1,CAISDVPAGTSYNEQFF
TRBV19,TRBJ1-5,CASSIAPGINQPQHF
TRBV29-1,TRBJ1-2,CSVVRTGGGYTF
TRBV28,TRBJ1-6,CASSLKSYNSPLHF
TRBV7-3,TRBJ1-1,CASSLGAGVNTEAFF
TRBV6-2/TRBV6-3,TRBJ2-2,CASSYSWQTSTGELFF
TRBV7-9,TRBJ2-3,CASRRLLREEFTDTQYF
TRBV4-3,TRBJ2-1,CASSLGRNYNEQFF
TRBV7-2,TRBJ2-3,CASSYWAFTDTQYF
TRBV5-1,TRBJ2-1,CASSLVEGLSYNEQFF
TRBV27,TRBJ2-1,CASSLMVESIERFF
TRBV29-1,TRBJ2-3,CSVEGGATRGTDTQYF
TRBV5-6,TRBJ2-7,CASSFGTTSEQYF
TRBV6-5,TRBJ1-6,CASSYNGLSSYNSPLHF
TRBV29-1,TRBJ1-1,CSVQRGGGTEAFF
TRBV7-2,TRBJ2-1,CASSPFRVGEQFF
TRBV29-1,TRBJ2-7,CSVGTGHEQYF
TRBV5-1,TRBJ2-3,CASSLLAGGTDTQYF
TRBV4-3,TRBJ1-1,CASSQVGRVIDTEAFF
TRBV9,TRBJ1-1,CASSPRGGGGTPNTEAFF
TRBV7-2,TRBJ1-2,CASSLADSYGYTF
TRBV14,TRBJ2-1,CASSPRTGDYNEQFF
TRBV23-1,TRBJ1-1,CASSLGQGACVTEAFF
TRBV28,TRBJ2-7,CASSLSPGGQGVYEQYF
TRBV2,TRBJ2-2,CASRGMNTGELFF
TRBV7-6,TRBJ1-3,CASSLSETDSGNTIYF
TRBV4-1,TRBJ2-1,CASSQGPGESYNEQFF
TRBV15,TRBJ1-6,CATSSDLSPLHF
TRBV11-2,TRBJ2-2,CASSPIAWTGGARDTGELFF
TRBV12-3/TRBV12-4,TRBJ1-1,CASSPPTGENTEAFF
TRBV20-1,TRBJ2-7,CSANGAVSSYEQYF
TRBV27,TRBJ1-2,CASPGGAEGYTF
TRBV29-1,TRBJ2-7,CSVSGNDFYEQYF
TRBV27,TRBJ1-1,CASSFVYTNTEAFF